This T cell receptor beta chain was profiled in a study of T-cell reconstitution after alpha-beta-depleted transplantation in children. General study findings and limits: Approximately two months post-transplant, alpha-beta T cells reportedly originated from several hundred expanded graft clones. Surviving thymic progenitors and recipient T cells were the source of high TCRbeta diversity at day 60 in some patients. Counts and diversity of T cells one year after transplant came mostly from newly produced T cells.

This clonotype was recorded many times. Its cognate antigen is unknown. For TCRbeta, the library was prepared with unique molecular identifiers. TCRdb passed the PCR reads through MiXCR, listing each CDR3 protein once. The sample shows over 100,000 distinct CDR3 sequences, around 7% of them seen only once. CDR3 length: 15 amino acids. J gave up 9 bases and V 2 bases, and 5 bases lay outside the gene matches. In germline, CDR1 is LGHDT, CDR2 YNNKEL (reference sequence). The chain links TRBV3-1 to TRBJ2-1, with 12 bases matching TRBD2. This clonotype was obtained from a boy aged 2-15 years with acute lymphoblastic leukemia, due to receive a stem cell transplant. The sequences come from PBMCs, collected before TCRalphabeta/CD19-depleted stem cell transplant. Written as DNA, the CDR3 is TGTGCCAGCAGCCAACCGGGACTAGCGGGTCCTGAGCAGTTCTTC. Translated, it gives CASSQPGLAGPEQFF.